This T cell receptor beta chain is drawn from a study of blood T cell repertoires in COVID-19. At the level of the study: COVID-19 samples from acute and convalescent phases originated in the United States, Italy and Spain. Nucleic acid was either cDNA or gDNA, and it came from T cells, B-cell-depleted T cells, or PBMCs.

Trimming cost V 7 bases and J 0 bases, with 15 bases left between them. The CDR3 loop spans 15 amino acids. Germline V lookup: CDR1 LNHDA, CDR2 SQIVND (reference sequence). How the authors handled the data: Estimated nucleated cell counts came from reference gene primer amplification. The assay was immunoSEQ multiplex PCR, and TCRdb's table has in-frame clones only and misses some. D and trimming come from the DNA, and the V and J calls and clone size come from that table. The sample consists of some 140,000 clones, around 80% of them appearing once. This sequence originates from a man aged 55 to 69 with acute or convalescent COVID-19. J is TRBJ1-1 and V is TRBV19; D call uncertain. The sample taken for sequencing was peripheral blood. The CDR3 coding sequence is TGTGCCAGTAAAGCTCCAGGTATCATGAACACTGAAGCTTTCTTT. Its protein is CASKAPGIMNTEAFF.